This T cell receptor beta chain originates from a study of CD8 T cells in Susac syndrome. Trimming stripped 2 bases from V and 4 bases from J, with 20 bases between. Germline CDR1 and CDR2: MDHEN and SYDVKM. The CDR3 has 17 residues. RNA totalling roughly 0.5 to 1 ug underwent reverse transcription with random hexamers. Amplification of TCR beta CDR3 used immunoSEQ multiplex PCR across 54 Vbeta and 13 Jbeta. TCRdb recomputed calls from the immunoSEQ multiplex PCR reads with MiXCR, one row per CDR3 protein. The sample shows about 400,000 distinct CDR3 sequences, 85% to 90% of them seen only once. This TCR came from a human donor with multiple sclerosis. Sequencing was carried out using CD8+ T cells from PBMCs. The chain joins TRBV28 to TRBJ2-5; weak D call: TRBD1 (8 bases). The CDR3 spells CASSLGNRGGLLETQYF. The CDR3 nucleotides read TGTGCCAGCAGTTTAGGCAACAGGGGGGGTTTGTTAGAGACCCAGTACTTC. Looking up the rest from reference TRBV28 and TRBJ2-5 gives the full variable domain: DVKVTQSSRYLVKRTGEKVFLECVQDMDHENMFWYRQDPGLGLRLIYFSYDVKMKEKGDIPEGYSVSREKKERFSLILESASTNQTSMYLCASSLGNRGGLLETQYFGPGTRLLVL.